These 17 T cell receptor beta chains share one sample of origin, sequenced in a study of cytomegalovirus exposure and HLA in healthy donors. With 60 Vbeta and 13 Jbeta primers, the PCR was carried out. Method: immunoSEQ multiplex PCR; TCRdb's copy keeps in-frame clones and lacks some. This table lists more than 65,000 clones. Material: PBMCs. These TCRs come from a man aged 40-55 years in good health and CMV-seronegative.

The rearrangement links TRBV19 to TRBJ2-3; 8 bases line up with TRBD2. V lost 4 bases to trimming and J lost 4 bases; unmatched junction nucleotides: 10. CDR1 and CDR2 from the germline V gene are LNHDA and SQIVND (reference sequence). The CDR3 has 16 residues. The CDR3 coding sequence is TGTGCCAGTAGTACCCCCGCGGGGGGCGGCGCAGATACGCAGTATTTT. It translates to CASSTPAGGGADTQYF. The whole variable domain, filled in from reference TRBV19 and TRBJ2-3, reads DGGITQSPKYLFRKEGQNVTLSCEQNLNHDAMYWYRQDPGQGLRLIYYSQIVNDFQKGDIAEGYSVSREKKESFPLTVTSAQKNPTAFYLCASSTPAGGGADTQYFGPGTRLTVL.

The gene calls are TRBV7-9 and TRBJ1-6, with D perhaps TRBD1 (5 bases). Looked up from germline, CDR1 is SEHNR and CDR2 is FQNEAQ (reference sequence). V lost 5 bases and J lost 0, with 11 bases in between. CDR3 length equals 16 residues. The DNA for the CDR3 is TGTGCCAGCAGCCCGGCGGGGGACTCCTATAATTCACCCCTCCACTTT. This encodes CASSPAGDSYNSPLHF.

Notes on this clone: The junction does not match germline at one end; this may be a read error. The V and J genes are TRBV5-1 and TRBJ1-2; weak D call: TRBD1 (6 bases). The CDR3 has 14 amino acids. CDR1 and CDR2 (germline): SGHRS, YFSETQ. CDR3 in DNA: TGCGCCAGCAGCTTGGAAGGACAGACCTTCGCCGGTGCCTTC. It encodes CASSLEGQTFAGAF. The full variable domain, completed using reference TRBV5-1 and TRBJ1-2, is KAGVTQTPRYLIKTRGQQVTLSCSPISGHRSVSWYQQTPGQGLQFLFEYFSETQRNKGNFPGRFSGRQFSNSRSEMNVSTLELGDSALYLCASSLEGQTFAGAFGSGTRLTVV.

The rearrangement uses TRBV30 and TRBJ2-7, with a tentative D call TRBD1 (6 bases). The CDR3 sequence is 13 residues long. CDR1 and CDR2 from the germline V gene are GTSNPN and SVGIG (reference sequence). The V end was cut by 8 bases, the J end by 1 base, with 15 bases between. The CDR3 sequence: CALGQPNSYEQYF. The CDR3 DNA follows: TGTGCCCTCGGACAGCCAAATTCCTACGAGCAGTACTTC.

V gene TRBV19 combines with J gene TRBJ2-3, with D perhaps TRBD2 (7 bases). Trimming removed 4 bases at V and 2 bases at J, with 22 bases between. Germline V lookup: CDR1 LNHDA, CDR2 SQIVND (reference sequence). CDR3 length: 18 amino acids. The DNA for the CDR3 is TGTGCCAGTAGTACCTCTCGTTCCAGCGGGGACATCACAGATACGCAGTATTTT. Its protein product is CASSTSRSSGDITDTQYF.

The gene calls are TRBV5-1 and TRBJ2-1, with 10 positions matching TRBD2. Germline CDR1 is SGHRS and CDR2 is YFSETQ. This CDR3 has 14 amino acids. Trimming cost V 5 bases and J 5 bases; bases outside gene matches: 4. The CDR3 here is CASSSTSGDNEQFF. As DNA, the CDR3 is TGCGCCAGCAGTTCTACTAGCGGGGACAATGAGCAGTTCTTC.

This rearrangement joins TRBV5-1 to TRBJ2-3; 13 bases are shared with TRBD2. The CDR3 sequence is 17 residues long. V shed 0 bases and J 1 base; nucleotides not matched to a gene: 2. Germline-derived CDR1 and CDR2 are SGHRS and YFSETQ. This chain's CDR3 is CASSLGGTSGGTDTQYF. The DNA for the CDR3 is TGCGCCAGCAGCTTGGGAGGGACTAGCGGGGGCACAGATACGCAGTATTTT.

The chain uses TRBV2 and TRBJ1-3; TRBD1 might be the D (6 bases). Between the trimmed V and J ends, which lost 8 bases and 0 bases, there was a span of 17 bases. Per the germline V gene, CDR1 is SNHLY and CDR2 is FYNNEI. The CDR3 has 16 residues. CDR3 sequence reads: CASSGQTFFSGNTIYF. The CDR3 coding sequence is TGTGCCAGCTCAGGACAGACCTTTTTCTCTGGAAACACCATATATTTT.

As DNA, the CDR3 is TGCGCCAGCAGTCATCCGGACAGAGTGAACACTGAAGCTTTCTTT. Translated: CASSHPDRVNTEAFF. This chain uses TRBV23-1 with TRBJ1-1; possible D gene TRBD1, 6 bases. TRBV23-1 is an open reading frame, and its role is uncertain. The CDR3 consists of 15 residues. Between the trimmed V and J ends, which lost 3 bases and 0 bases, there was a span of 11 bases.

The genes are TRBV6-1 and TRBJ1-1; 11 bases agree with TRBD1. The V segment lost 0 bases and the J segment 11 bases; nucleotides outside the gene matches: 11. The CDR3 is made up of 16 amino acids. The germline V gene has CDR1 MNHNS and CDR2 SASEGT. The CDR3 DNA is TGTGCCAGCAGTGAAGCCCTAGTCGGACAGGGGGCGGATGCTTTCTTT. Encoded protein: CASSEALVGQGADAFF.

V usage is TRBV28 and J usage is TRBJ1-4; D remains ambiguous. CDR1 is MDHEN and CDR2 is SYDVKM in the germline V gene. This CDR3 is built from 14 residues. Between the trimmed V and J ends, which lost 2 bases and 4 bases, there was a span of 8 bases. In DNA, the CDR3 is TGTGCCAGCAGTTTAATCTCCGGTAATGAAAAACTGTTTTTT. Translated, it gives CASSLISGNEKLFF.

This sequence joins TRBV15 and TRBJ2-5; D not certain. The CDR3 covers 15 residues. Trimming took 0 bases from V and 2 from J, leaving 10 bases between them. CDR1 and CDR2 (germline): LNHNV, YYDKDF (reference sequence). The CDR3 region has the DNA TGTGCCACCAGCAGAGATATTGCTCTACAAGAGACCCAGTACTTC. Translated, it gives CATSRDIALQETQYF.

The chain combines TRBV9 with TRBJ2-2; weak D call: TRBD1 (6 bases). Trimming left V 4 bases short and J 2 bases short, with 15 bases between. The CDR3 length is 16 residues. CDR1 and CDR2 (germline): SGDLS, YYNGEE. In nucleotides, the CDR3 is TGTGCCAGCAGCCCTTGGGGCAGGGGAAACACCGGGGAGCTGTTTTTT. Encoded protein: CASSPWGRGNTGELFF.

This chain connects TRBV5-5 to TRBJ2-7; the match to TRBD1 covers 9 bases. Germline V lookup: CDR1 SGHKS, CDR2 YYEKEE (reference sequence). The CDR3 covers 14 residues. Trimming at V came to 2 bases and at J to 6 bases, leaving 6 bases not matched to a gene. The CDR3 region has the DNA TGTGCCAGCAGCTTTGGGACAGGGAGAGGCGAGCAGTACTTC. It yields the protein CASSFGTGRGEQYF.

The rearrangement links TRBV5-1 to TRBJ1-2; D is undetermined. Trimming removed 0 bases from V and 5 bases from J, with 11 bases in between. This CDR3 region has 14 residues. Germline V gene sequence: CDR1 SGHRS, CDR2 YFSETQ. The CDR3 region is CASSLDGAGYGYTF. CDR3 sequence (DNA): TGCGCCAGCAGCTTGGACGGCGCGGGATATGGCTACACCTTC.

The chain employs TRBV12-5 and TRBJ1-5; 9 bases fit TRBD1. The CDR3 totals 15 residues. J gave up 3 bases and V 3 bases, and 3 bases lay outside the gene matches. In germline, CDR1 is LGHNT, CDR2 FRNRAP. This CDR3 is CASGFWDRDNQPQHF. CDR3 nucleotide sequence: TGTGCTAGTGGTTTCTGGGACAGGGACAATCAGCCCCAGCATTTT. The whole variable domain, remainder taken from reference TRBV12-5 and TRBJ1-5, is DARVTQTPRHKVTEMGQEVTMRCQPILGHNTVFWYRQTMMQGLELLAYFRNRAPLDDSGMPKDRFSAEMPDATLATLKIQPSEPRDSAVYFCASGFWDRDNQPQHFGDGTRLSIL.

The V gene is TRBV6-1, the J gene TRBJ1-1; 7 bases line up with TRBD1. The CDR3 extends over 14 amino acids. CDR1 and CDR2 (germline): MNHNS, SASEGT. The trim removed 0 bases at V and 7 bases at J, leaving 5 bases unmatched. Here the CDR3 DNA reads TGTGCCAGCAGTGAAGCGCGACAGGGAGGTGAAGCTTTCTTT. This translates into CASSEARQGGEAFF.